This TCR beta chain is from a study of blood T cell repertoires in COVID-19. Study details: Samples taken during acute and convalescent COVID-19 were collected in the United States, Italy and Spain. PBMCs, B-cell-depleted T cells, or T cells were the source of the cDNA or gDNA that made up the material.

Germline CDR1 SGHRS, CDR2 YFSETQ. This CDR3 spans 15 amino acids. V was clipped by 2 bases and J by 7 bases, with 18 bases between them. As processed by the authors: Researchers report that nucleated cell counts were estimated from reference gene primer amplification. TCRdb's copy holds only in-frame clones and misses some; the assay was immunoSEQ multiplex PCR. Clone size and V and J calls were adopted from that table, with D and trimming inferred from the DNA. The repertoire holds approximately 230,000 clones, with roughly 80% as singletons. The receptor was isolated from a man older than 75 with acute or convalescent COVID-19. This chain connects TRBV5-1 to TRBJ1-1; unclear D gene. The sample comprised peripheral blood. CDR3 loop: CASSFRETRLGEAFF. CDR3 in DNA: TGCGCCAGCAGCTTTAGGGAAACTAGGCTAGGTGAAGCTTTCTTT.